This TCR beta chain was captured in a study of identical twins (dated by TCRdb to the mid-2010s). The study in broad terms: To test whether fetal clonotypes persist, this study deep-sequenced TCR alpha and beta repertoires from monozygotic twins, from unrelated adults of various ages, and from cord blood. Replicate twin experiments were performed at different times using different library preparation protocols to rule out contamination.

All donors were healthy Caucasians. Three pairs of female monozygotic twins, all aged about 18 to 29 years, made up the twin cohort. Positive isolation kits from Invitrogen were used to isolate the CD4+ and CD8+ T cell populations. This clonotype appeared a few times. The specificity of this receptor is unknown. Base qualities are missing; no much larger clone stands one base away. Trimming takes 0 bases from V and 11 bases from J, and the germline ends sit 14 bases apart. The CDR3 spans 13 residues, from the cysteine through the phenylalanine. CDR3 DNA only is kept here, 39 bases in frame from base 1. For CDR1 and CDR2, the germline V gene lists SGHRS and YFSETQ. The library was obtained by 5' RACE. The sequencing machine was an Illumina HiSeq 2000. Template switching added a universal primer binding site, and the final cDNA carried a unique molecular identifier that allowed TCR cDNA molecules to be counted accurately. Specific primers in the conserved constant-segment region were used to synthesize first-strand cDNA for the TCR alpha and beta chains. To control for contamination, every cDNA library carried two barcodes: a SMART-Mk sample barcode plus Illumina barcodes. TruSeq adapter sequences along with Illumina sample barcodes were introduced in two successive PCR steps. TCR alpha and beta cDNA libraries were sequenced on the Illumina HiSeq platform with custom primers. Under the source paper's analysis protocol: Unique molecular identifiers were extracted from raw reads with MiGEC, and CDR3 positions were determined with MiXCR. For each individual, recombination models were inferred using an EM algorithm with the repgenHMM and IGoR tools. Shared clonotype analysis was performed with the tcR package in R, normalizing sharing by the product of cloneset sizes. Out-of-frame nonproductive sequences were analyzed to study raw recombination free of thymic and clonal selection effects. The public reads were run again by TCRdb, first through fastp at Q25 and then through MiXCR, and only productive beta chains were kept. Under each unique CDR3 protein, matching rows form one entry showing the most common genes and DNA. The authors' filters were not applied to this entry. This sample has about 520,000 distinct CDR3 sequences in its table, and roughly 21% of those were observed once. The ten largest clones take up under 0.95% of the sample.

Broad study findings and their caveats: Zero-insertion analyses could be partly confounded by invariant T cells such as MAIT and iNKT, though diverse VJ usage argued against such confounding for most clonotypes. Abundant cord blood beta clonotypes carried fewer insertions; young adult naive repertoires showed a weaker similar trend, while memory repertoires showed none. The excess sharing between twins in beta out-of-frame sequences was weaker because fewer shared sequences reduced the signal-to-noise ratio. Because the same donors could not be followed over many years, the conclusions relied on cross-sectional statistical analysis. Compared with coincidental sharing between unrelated individuals, out-of-frame TCR alpha sequences shared between twins had an excess of sequences with low generation probability. Out-of-frame TCR alpha sharing in monozygotic twins was systematically underestimated by recombination models, whereas sharing between unrelated individuals was in agreement with the recombination models.

The data also belong to a second study, concerning T cells expressing NK-cell markers. From that second study: Three sorted T-cell subsets (CD3+CD56+NKG2C+, CD3+CD56+NKG2C- and CD3+CD56-NKG2C+) from 7 to 9 donors had their TCR beta-chain repertoires profiled. Among the eight sequenced donors, only one was HCMV-seronegative, while the other seven were HCMV-seropositive. In several experiments an anti-gammadeltaTCR antibody was added to restrict sorting to alphabetaTCR-expressing T cells. In over five donors, the dominant CD3+CD56+NKG2C+ clonotypes were among the top 10 CD8+ clonotypes and accounted for about 1.0-7.0% of CD8+ T cells. Those dominant clonotypes were again the most abundant among CD3+CD56-NKG2C+ cells in four donors, at 28.3-60.1%. It remained unclear whether the expanded NKG2C-expressing T cell clones were specific for HCMV antigens. Randomly selected healthy volunteers, three men and five women, were used as the eight sequenced donors. HCMV serostatus was determined by detecting HCMV-specific IgG in serum with a commercial ELISA kit. MIGEC was used to demultiplex reads and group the reads by UMI, and MiTCR was used to assemble and quantify clonotypes. To remove erroneous sequences, TCR cDNA sequences were retained only when supported by two or more reads. The tcR package was used for downstream repertoire analysis, and clonotypes were matched between fractions using CDR3 nucleotide sequence together with V segment. VDJmatch was used to annotate antigen specificity against VDJdb, with one amino acid substitution in CDR3 permitted.

The specimen was CD4+ T cells sorted from blood. Here the chain combines TRBV5-1 and TRBJ1-1; TRBD1 is a possible D gene, resting on 6 matching bases. The receptor was isolated from a woman younger than 30 in good health. The CDR3 protein sequence reads: CASSLGITGTAFF. The bases are TGCGCCAGCAGCTTGGGGATAACAGGGACTGCTTTCTTT.